The present TCR beta chain was sequenced within a study of T cells in Graves' hyperthyroidism and ophthalmopathy. Findings and caveats of the study: Most thyroid clonotypes expanded above 0.001 were also detected in blood. Ophthalmopathy and stable hyperthyroidism were told apart by a 13 V-J model.

RNA transcripts served as the template for amplifying TCR beta CDR3 regions. During a first-round RT-PCR of the TCR CDR3, the HTBI primer set was used. A single record per CDR3 protein comes from TCRdb applying MiXCR to the multiplex PCR reads. The sample includes around 540,000 distinct CDR3 sequences, roughly 16% of them seen just once. Turning to this clonotype: Its cognate antigen is unknown.

This receptor was taken from a woman under 40 with Graves' ophthalmopathy. Sequences were obtained from blood.

DNA of the CDR3: TGCAGTGCTAGTTTGACTAGCCTAGCCAAAAACATTCAGTACTTC. Its protein is CSASLTSLAKNIQYF. The V gene is TRBV20-1, the J gene TRBJ2-4; 7 bases are shared with TRBD2. This CDR3 comprises 15 residues. The germline gives CDR1 DFQATT, CDR2 SNEGSKA (reference sequence). Trimming removed 3 bases from V and 0 bases from J; junction bases left unmatched: 5.